This T cell receptor beta chain was observed in a study of cytomegalovirus exposure and HLA in healthy donors. In the study overall: It was reported in a later analysis that the same platform had been used for the 100 to 150 validation repertoires as for the 666 first-cohort repertoires.

With 5 bases removed from V and 0 bases from J, the gap between germline ends came to 2 bases. The CDR3 has 12 residues. Germline CDR1 is SGHTA and CDR2 is FQGNSA. Sequencing was performed with immunoSEQ multiplex PCR; in TCRdb, only in-frame clones are kept and a portion is missing. The sample carries about 180,000 clones, roughly nine tenths recorded once. The donors were members of the validation cohort, which comprised 120 subjects and was separate from the first cohort of some 680 subjects. This clone was counted only a few times. Its antigen remains unknown. Whole-study results and caveats: Three of the chains that were CMV-associated were confirmed in vitro to be specific for CMV antigens.

The clonotype originates from a young man in good health and CMV-seropositive. The sample was PBMCs. This chain links TRBV7-2 with TRBJ1-3; no clear D. CDR3 region: CASSLSGNTIYF. CDR3 DNA sequence: TGTGCCAGCAGCCTCTCTGGAAACACCATATATTTT.